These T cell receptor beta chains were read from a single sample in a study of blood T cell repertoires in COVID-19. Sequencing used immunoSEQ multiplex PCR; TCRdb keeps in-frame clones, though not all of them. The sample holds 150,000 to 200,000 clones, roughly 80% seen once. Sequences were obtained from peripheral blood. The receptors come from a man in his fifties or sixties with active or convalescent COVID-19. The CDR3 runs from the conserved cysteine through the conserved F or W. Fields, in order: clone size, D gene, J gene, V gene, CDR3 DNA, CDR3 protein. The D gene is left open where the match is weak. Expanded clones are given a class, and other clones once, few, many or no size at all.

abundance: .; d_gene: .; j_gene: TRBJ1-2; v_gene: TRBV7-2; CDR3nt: TGTGCCAGCAGCCCACGACAGACAAGTAACTATGGCTACACCTTC; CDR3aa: CASSPRQTSNYGYTF
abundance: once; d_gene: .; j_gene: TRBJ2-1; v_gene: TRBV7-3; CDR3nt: TGTGCCAGCGCTGTGACAGGCAGCGTCAATGAGCAGTTCTTC; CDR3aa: CASAVTGSVNEQFF
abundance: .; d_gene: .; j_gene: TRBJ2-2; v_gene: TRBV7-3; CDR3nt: TGTGCCAGCAGCGCCAGCGCCGGGGAGCTGTTTTTT; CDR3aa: CASSASAGELFF
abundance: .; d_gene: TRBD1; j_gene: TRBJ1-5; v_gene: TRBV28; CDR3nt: TGTGCCAGCAGCCTTATATCCCGCCGGACAGGGACTTTCCATCAGCCCCAGCATTTT; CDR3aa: CASSLISRRTGTFHQPQHF
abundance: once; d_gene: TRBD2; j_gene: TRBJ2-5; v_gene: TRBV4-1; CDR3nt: TGCGCCAGCAGCGGAGGACTAGGTGCCTGGGAGACCCAGTACTTC; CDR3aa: CASSGGLGAWETQYF
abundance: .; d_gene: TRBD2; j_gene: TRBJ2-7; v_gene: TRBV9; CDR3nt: TGTGCCAGCAGCCCGGGGACTAGCGGGAGTTACGAGCAGTACTTC; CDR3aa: CASSPGTSGSYEQYF
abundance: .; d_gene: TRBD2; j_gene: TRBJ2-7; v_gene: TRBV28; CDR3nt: TGTGCCAGCAGTTACGTCACTAGCGGGAGTTCCTACGAGCAGTACTTC; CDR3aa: CASSYVTSGSSYEQYF
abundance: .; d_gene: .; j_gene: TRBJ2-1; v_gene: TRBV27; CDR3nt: TGTGCCAGCTGGCCCTGGAGGGGCCTGGGTAATGAGCAGTTCTTC; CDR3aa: CASWPWRGLGNEQFF
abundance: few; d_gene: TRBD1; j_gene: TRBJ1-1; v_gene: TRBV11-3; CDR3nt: TGTGCCAGCAGCATAGGACAGGGACAAGCTTTCTTT; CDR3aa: CASSIGQGQAFF
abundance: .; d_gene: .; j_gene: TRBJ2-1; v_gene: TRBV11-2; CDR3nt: TGTGCCAGCAGCTTAGGGGCATCCTACAATGAGCAGTTCTTC; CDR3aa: CASSLGASYNEQFF
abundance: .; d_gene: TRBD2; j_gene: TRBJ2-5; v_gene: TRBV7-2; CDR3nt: TGTGCCAGCAGCTTAGATCCAGCGGGAGTAGGAGAGACCCAGTACTTC; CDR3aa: CASSLDPAGVGETQYF
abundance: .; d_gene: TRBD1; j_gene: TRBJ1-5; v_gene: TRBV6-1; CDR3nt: TGTGCCAGCAGTGCCTCGGACAGGGGAAGCAATCAGCCCCAGCATTTT; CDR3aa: CASSASDRGSNQPQHF
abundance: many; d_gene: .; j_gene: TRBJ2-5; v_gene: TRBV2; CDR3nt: TGTGCCAGCAGCCGGGACTTAGAGACCCAGTACTTC; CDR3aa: CASSRDLETQYF
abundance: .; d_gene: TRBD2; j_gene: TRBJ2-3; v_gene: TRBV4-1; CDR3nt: TGCGCCAGCAGCCAAGGGTCTAGCGGGAGAGTCACAGATACGCAGTATTTT; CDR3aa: CASSQGSSGRVTDTQYF
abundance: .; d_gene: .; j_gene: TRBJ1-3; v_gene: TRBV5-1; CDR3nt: TGCGCCAGCAGCTTGGCGCCCCAGTCCTCTGGAAACACCATATATTTT; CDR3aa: CASSLAPQSSGNTIYF
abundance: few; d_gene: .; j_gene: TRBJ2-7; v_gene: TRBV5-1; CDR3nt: TGCGCCAGCAGCTTGCAGGGTGACTCCTACGAGCAGTACTTC; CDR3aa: CASSLQGDSYEQYF
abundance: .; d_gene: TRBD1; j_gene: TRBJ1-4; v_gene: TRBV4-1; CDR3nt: TGCGCCAGCAGTGTTTCCGGACAGGGAGCTAATGAAAAACTGTTTTTT; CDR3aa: CASSVSGQGANEKLFF
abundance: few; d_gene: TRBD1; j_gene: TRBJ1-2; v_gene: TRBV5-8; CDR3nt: TGTGCCAGCACCGATCATAGGGGGCAAGGCTACACCTTC; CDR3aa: CASTDHRGQGYTF
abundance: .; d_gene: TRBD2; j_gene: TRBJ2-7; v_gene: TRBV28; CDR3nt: TGTGCCAGCACCCTAGGGGGACTAGCTTACGAGCAGTACTTC; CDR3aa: CASTLGGLAYEQYF
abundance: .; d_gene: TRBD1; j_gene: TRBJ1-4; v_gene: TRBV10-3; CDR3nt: TGTGCCATCAGTGACCTGGGACAGGGTAATGAAAAACTGTTTTTT; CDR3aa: CAISDLGQGNEKLFF
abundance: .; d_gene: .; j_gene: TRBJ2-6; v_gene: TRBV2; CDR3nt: TGTGCCAGCAGTGTTGAGTCCTCTGGGGCCAACGTCCTGACTTTC; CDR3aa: CASSVESSGANVLTF
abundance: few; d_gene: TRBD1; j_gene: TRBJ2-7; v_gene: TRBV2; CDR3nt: TGTGCCAGCAGTGTTGACAGGGGTTACGAGCAGTACTTC; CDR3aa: CASSVDRGYEQYF
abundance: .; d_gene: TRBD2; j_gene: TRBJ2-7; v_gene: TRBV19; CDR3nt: TGTGCCAGTAGTAGAGGACTAGCGGGACACGAGCAGTACTTC; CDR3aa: CASSRGLAGHEQYF